The clone carrying this T cell receptor (beta chain) was seen ten or more times. The time point is: newly diagnosed GD, antithyroid drugs for less than 3 months. Preparation of the TCR library used RNA extracted from PBMCs. This sample was included in a study of regulatory T cells in long-lasting Graves disease. Combining iRepertoire HTBI primers with Arm-PCR of CDR3 regions, the authors built TCR beta libraries. TCRdb called the multiplex PCR reads again in MiXCR, with one record for every CDR3 protein. The sample yields 200,000 to 250,000 distinct CDR3 sequences, 20% seen once. This specimen was peripheral blood mononuclear cells (PBMCs), taken at new diagnosis, from a patient treated with antithyroid drugs. The TCR was taken from a female donor with Graves disease.

CDR3 protein: CASSLVVGAGYTF. The CDR3 DNA sequence: TGTGCCAGCAGCTTAGTAGTTGGGGCGGGCTACACCTTC. The chain uses TRBV7-9 and TRBJ1-2; a weak D match, TRBD1 (5 bases). V was trimmed by 1 base and J by 8 bases, leaving 11 bases between them. CDR3 length: 13 amino acids. Germline CDR1 reads SEHNR; CDR2 reads FQNEAQ (reference sequence).